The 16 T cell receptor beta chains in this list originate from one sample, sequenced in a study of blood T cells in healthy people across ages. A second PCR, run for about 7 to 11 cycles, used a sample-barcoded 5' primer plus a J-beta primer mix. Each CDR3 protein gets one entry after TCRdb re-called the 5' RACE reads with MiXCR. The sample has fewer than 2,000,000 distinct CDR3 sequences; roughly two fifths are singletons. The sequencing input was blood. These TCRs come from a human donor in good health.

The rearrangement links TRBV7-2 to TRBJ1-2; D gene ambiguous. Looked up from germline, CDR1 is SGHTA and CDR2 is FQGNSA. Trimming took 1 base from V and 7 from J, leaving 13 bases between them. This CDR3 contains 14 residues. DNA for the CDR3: TGTGCCAGCAGCTTAGGCCAGGAGACTCTTGGCTACACCTTC. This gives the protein CASSLGQETLGYTF.

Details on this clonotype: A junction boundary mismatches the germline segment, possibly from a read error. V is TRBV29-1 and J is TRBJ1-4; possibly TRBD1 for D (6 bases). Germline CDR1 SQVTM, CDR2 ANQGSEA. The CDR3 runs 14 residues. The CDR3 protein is CSVGPSGAREKRFF. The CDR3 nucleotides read TGCAGCGTGGGTCCGTCGGGGGCGCGGGAAAAACGGTTTTTT.

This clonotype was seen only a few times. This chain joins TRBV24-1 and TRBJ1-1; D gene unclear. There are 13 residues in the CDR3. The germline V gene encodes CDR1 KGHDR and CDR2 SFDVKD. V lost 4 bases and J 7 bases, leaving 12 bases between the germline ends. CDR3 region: CATSDPRRSEAFF. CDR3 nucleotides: TGTGCCACCAGTGACCCTAGACGGAGTGAAGCTTTCTTT.

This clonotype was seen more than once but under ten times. The CDR3 loop reads CASSLIRGHEQFF. The CDR3 region has the DNA TGTGCCAGCAGTTTAATCAGGGGACATGAGCAGTTCTTC. V and J are TRBV12-3 or TRBV12-4 and TRBJ2-1; D might be TRBD1 (6 bases). The CDR3 is made up of 13 amino acids. V lost 2 bases, J lost 8 bases, and 10 bases lay in between.

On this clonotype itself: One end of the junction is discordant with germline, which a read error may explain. CDR3 DNA sequence: TGTGCCAGCACCGACCGAATTTTTGGGGCGGGCAATCGGCCCCAGCATTTT. This translates into CASTDRIFGAGNRPQHF. The rearrangement links TRBV6-2 or TRBV6-3 to TRBJ1-5; D is possibly TRBD1 (5 bases). Per the germline V gene, CDR1 is MNHEY and CDR2 is SVGEGT. The CDR3 has 17 amino acids.

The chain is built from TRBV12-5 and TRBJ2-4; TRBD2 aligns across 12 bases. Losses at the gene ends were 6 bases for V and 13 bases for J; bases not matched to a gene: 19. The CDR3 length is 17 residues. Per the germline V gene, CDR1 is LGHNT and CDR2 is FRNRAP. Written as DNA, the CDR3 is TGTGCTAGTGGCACCTCCCCTAGCGGGGGGGCCTCAAGTGAGCAGTACTTC. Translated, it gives CASGTSPSGGASSEQYF.

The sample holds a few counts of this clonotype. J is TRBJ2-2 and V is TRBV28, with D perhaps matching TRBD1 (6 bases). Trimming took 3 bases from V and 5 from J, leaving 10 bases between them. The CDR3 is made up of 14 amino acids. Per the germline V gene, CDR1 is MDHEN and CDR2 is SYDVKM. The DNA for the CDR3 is TGTGCCAGCAGTTTGAGGGGGTGGACCGGGGAGCTGTTTTTT. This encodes CASSLRGWTGELFF.

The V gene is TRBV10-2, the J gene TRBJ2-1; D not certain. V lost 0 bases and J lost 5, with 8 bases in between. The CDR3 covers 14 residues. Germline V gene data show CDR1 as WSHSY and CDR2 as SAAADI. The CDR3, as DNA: TGCGCCAGCAGTGAGTCGACAATTAACAATGAGCAGTTCTTC. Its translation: CASSESTINNEQFF.

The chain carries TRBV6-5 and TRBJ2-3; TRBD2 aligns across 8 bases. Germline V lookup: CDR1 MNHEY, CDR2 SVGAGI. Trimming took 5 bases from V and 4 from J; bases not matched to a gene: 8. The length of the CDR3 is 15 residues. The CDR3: CASSGPGAGADTQYF. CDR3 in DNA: TGTGCCAGCAGTGGCCCGGGAGCGGGGGCAGATACGCAGTATTTT.

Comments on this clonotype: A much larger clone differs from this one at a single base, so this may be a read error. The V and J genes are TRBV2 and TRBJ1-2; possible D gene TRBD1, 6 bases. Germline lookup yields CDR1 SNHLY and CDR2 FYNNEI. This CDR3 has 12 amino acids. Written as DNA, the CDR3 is TGTGCCAGCAGTGACGGGGGGCTTGGCCACACCTTC. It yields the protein CASSDGGLGHTF. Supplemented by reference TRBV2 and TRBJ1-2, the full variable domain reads EPEVTQTPSHQVTQMGQEVILRCVPISNHLYFYWYRQILGQKVEFLVSFYNNEISEKSEIFDDQFSVERPDGSNFTLKIRSTKLEDSAMYFCASSDGGLGHTFGSGTRLTVV.

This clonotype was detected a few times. CDR3 region: CASSPTGGRGEQYF. CDR3 sequence (DNA): TGTGCCAGCAGCCCGACAGGGGGCCGGGGCGAGCAGTACTTC. V usage is TRBV12-3 or TRBV12-4 and J usage is TRBJ2-7; 10 bases match TRBD1. Trimming took 6 bases from V and 6 from J; bases not matched to a gene: 8. This CDR3 contains 14 residues.

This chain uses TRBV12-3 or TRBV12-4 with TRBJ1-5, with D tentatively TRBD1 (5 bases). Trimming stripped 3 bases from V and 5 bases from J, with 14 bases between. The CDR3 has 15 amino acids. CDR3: CASSFSTRVHQPQHF. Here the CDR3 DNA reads TGTGCCAGCAGTTTTAGTACCAGGGTTCATCAGCCCCAGCATTTT.

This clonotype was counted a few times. The CDR3 nucleotides are TGTGCCAGCAGCACCCAGACTAGCGGACGTGAGCAGTTCTTC. It encodes CASSTQTSGREQFF. The chain carries TRBV7-9 and TRBJ2-1; TRBD2 aligns across 9 bases. The CDR3 runs to 14 residues. Looked up from germline, CDR1 is SEHNR and CDR2 is FQNEAQ (reference sequence). With V trimmed by 5 bases and J by 9 bases, 8 bases remained unmatched.

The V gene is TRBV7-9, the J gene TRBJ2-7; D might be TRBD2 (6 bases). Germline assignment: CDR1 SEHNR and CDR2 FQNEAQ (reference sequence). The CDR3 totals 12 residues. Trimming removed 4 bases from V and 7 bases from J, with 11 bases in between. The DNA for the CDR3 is TGTGCCAGCAGCTGGTCAGGGAGGGAGCAGTACTTC. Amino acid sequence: CASSWSGREQYF.

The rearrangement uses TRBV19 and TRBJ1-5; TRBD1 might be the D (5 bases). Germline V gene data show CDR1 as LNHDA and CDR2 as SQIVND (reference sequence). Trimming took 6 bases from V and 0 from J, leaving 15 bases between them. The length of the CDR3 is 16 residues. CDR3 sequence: CASSPDRVYSNQPQHF. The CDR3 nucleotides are TGTGCCAGTAGCCCAGACAGAGTCTATAGCAATCAGCCCCAGCATTTT.

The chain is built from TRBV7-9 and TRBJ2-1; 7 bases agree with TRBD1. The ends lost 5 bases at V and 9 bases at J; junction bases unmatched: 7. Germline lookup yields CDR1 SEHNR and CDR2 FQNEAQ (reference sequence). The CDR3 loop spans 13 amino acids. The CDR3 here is CASSLGQSGEQFF. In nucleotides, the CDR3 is TGTGCCAGCAGCCTGGGACAGTCGGGTGAGCAGTTCTTC.